The 24 T cell receptor beta chains presented below share a single source sample, sequenced in a study of breast tumors, draining lymph nodes, adjacent tissues. MiXCR, applied by TCRdb to the multiplex PCR reads, yields one record per CDR3 protein. The sample lists some 170,000 distinct CDR3 sequences; 25% to 40% were seen once. Axillary draining lymph nodes of breast cancer patients supplied the node samples. The sequencing sample was made of axillary lymph node tissue. These receptors were obtained from a female donor with breast cancer. Some clones in this sample may be carry-over from other donors' samples.

Comment on this clonotype: An end of the junction differs from the germline gene, which may be a read error. The chain combines TRBV5-5 with TRBJ2-2; perhaps TRBD1 as D (6 bases). Germline loops: CDR1 SGHKS, CDR2 YYEKEE (reference sequence). The CDR3 has 13 amino acids. The CDR3 here is CASSLGDTGELCF. The CDR3 DNA reads as TGTGCCAGCAGCTTGGGGGACACCGGGGAGCTGTGTTTT.

This clonotype has ten or more counts. This chain joins TRBV30 and TRBJ1-5, with D perhaps matching TRBD1 (6 bases). The CDR3 contains 13 residues. Germline V gene sequence: CDR1 GTSNPN, CDR2 SVGIG (reference sequence). V gave up 1 base and J gave up 5 bases, with 9 bases separating them. The CDR3 reads CAWSAAGDQPQHF. Written as DNA, the CDR3 is TGTGCCTGGAGTGCGGCAGGGGATCAGCCCCAGCATTTT.

This clonotype was recorded at least ten times. This chain joins TRBV6-1 and TRBJ1-2; D ambiguous. The CDR3 sequence is 11 residues long. Germline assignment: CDR1 MNHNS and CDR2 SASEGT. V was cut by 6 bases and J by 6 bases, with 8 bases left in between. The CDR3 spells CASSRSHGYTF. CDR3 DNA: TGTGCCAGCAGCCGGTCGCATGGCTACACCTTC.

This clonotype was counted only a few times. This chain joins TRBV20-1 and TRBJ2-3; D remains unclear. Trimming pared 0 bases from V and 11 bases from J, leaving 15 bases between. In germline, CDR1 is DFQATT, CDR2 SNEGSKA (reference sequence). CDR3 length equals 13 residues. In nucleotides, the CDR3 is TGCAGTGCTAGAGATAGGCGAAACAATGAGCAGTATTTT. It codes for CSARDRRNNEQYF.

This clonotype came up a few times. One base away lies a much larger clone, so this may be a sequencing read error. The V gene is TRBV20-1, the J gene TRBJ2-7; 7 positions match TRBD2. The CDR3 spans 14 residues. The junction had 13 bases not matched to a gene; V was cut back by 5 bases and J by 6 bases. The germline V gene has CDR1 DFQATT and CDR2 SNEGSKA (reference sequence). The CDR3 region is CSAPDRGEGSEQYF. CDR3 coding DNA: TGCAGTGCTCCGGACCGCGGGGAGGGATCCGAGCAGTACTTC.

This clonotype was recorded at least ten times. V gene TRBV6-5 combines with J gene TRBJ1-5; D might be TRBD1 (5 bases). This CDR3 spans 14 amino acids. Germline V gene data show CDR1 as MNHEY and CDR2 as SVGAGI. V lost 2 bases, J lost 6 bases, and 11 bases lay in between. The CDR3 DNA is TGTGCCAGCAGTTACGACGGGGGAGGTCAGCCCCAGCATTTT. Protein product: CASSYDGGGQPQHF.

This chain uses TRBV19 with TRBJ1-1, with 10 bases fitting TRBD1. Germline V gene sequence: CDR1 LNHDA, CDR2 SQIVND (reference sequence). The trim removed 10 bases at V and 4 bases at J, leaving 12 bases unmatched. The CDR3 extends over 15 amino acids. The CDR3 is CATRQGAGWGTEAFF. DNA for the CDR3: TGTGCCACCAGACAGGGGGCAGGTTGGGGCACTGAAGCTTTCTTT. Combining the CDR3 with reference TRBV19 and TRBJ1-1 gives the whole variable domain DGGITQSPKYLFRKEGQNVTLSCEQNLNHDAMYWYRQDPGQGLRLIYYSQIVNDFQKGDIAEGYSVSREKKESFPLTVTSAQKNPTAFYLCATRQGAGWGTEAFFGQGTRLTVV.

In its sample, this clonotype was seen once. The CDR3 does not end in the conserved phenylalanine or tryptophan, so this is likely a read error. The DNA is omitted, as the CDR3 cannot be located on it reliably, and the CDR3 follows TCRdb's listing. This rearrangement joins TRBV12-3 or TRBV12-4 to TRBJ1-5. The CDR3 totals 15 residues, both ends included. The CDR3 here is CASSLVGEQNQPWHL.

There are many counts of this clonotype. This chain uses TRBV6-5 with TRBJ2-7; D ambiguous. Germline-derived CDR1 and CDR2 are MNHEY and SVGAGI. Trimming removed 6 bases at V and 0 bases at J, with 12 bases between. This CDR3 has 14 residues. DNA of the CDR3: TGTGCCAGCAGCGTAATAAGCAGCTCCTACGAGCAGTACTTC. Its translation: CASSVISSSYEQYF.

This chain connects TRBV2 to TRBJ1-1; 7 positions match TRBD1. The CDR3 contains 13 residues. The V gene's germline CDR1 is SNHLY and CDR2 FYNNEI. The V gene end was trimmed by 8 bases and the J gene end by 2 bases; junction bases not matched to a gene: 5. CDR3 amino acids: CASVGQANTEAFF. For the CDR3, the DNA is TGTGCCAGCGTTGGACAGGCAAACACTGAAGCTTTCTTT.

Ten or more counts support this clonotype. The chain recombines TRBV3-1 with TRBJ1-3, with D possibly matching TRBD1 (6 bases). V dropped 1 base and J dropped 2 bases, with 18 bases sitting between them. The CDR3 covers 18 residues. Germline V CDR1 and CDR2: LGHDT, YNNKEL (reference sequence). This CDR3 is CASSQGGPGHITGNTIYF. Here the CDR3 DNA reads TGTGCCAGCAGCCAAGGGGGGCCGGGACACATAACTGGAAACACCATATATTTT. The variable domain in full, with the rest retrieved from reference TRBV3-1 and TRBJ1-3, is DTAVSQTPKYLVTQMGNDKSIKCEQNLGHDTMYWYKQDSKKFLKIMFSYNNKELIINETVPNRFSPKSPDKAHLNLHINSLELGDSAVYFCASSQGGPGHITGNTIYFGEGSWLTVV.

In DNA, the CDR3 is TGCGCCAGCAGCCCCAATGGAGGGCCGGGTTTGGACACTGAAGCTTTCTTT. It codes for CASSPNGGPGLDTEAFF. This chain links TRBV4-1 with TRBJ1-1, with D hard to call. This CDR3 has 17 residues. V was shortened by 4 bases and J by 3 bases, with 21 bases between the two germline ends. Germline assignment: CDR1 MGHRA and CDR2 YSYEKL.

This clonotype was counted many times. The CDR3 is CASSQGFGGRTYNEQFF. The CDR3 DNA reads TGCGCCAGCAGCCAGGGGTTTGGCGGGAGAACATACAATGAGCAGTTCTTC. The chain couples TRBV4-3 to TRBJ2-1; 7 bases are shared with TRBD2. CDR1 is LGHNA, CDR2 YSLEER, per germline. The CDR3 is 17 amino acids. Trimming cost V 3 bases and J 4 bases; bases outside gene matches: 12.

This clonotype was seen ten or more times. This CDR3 is CSATEGRGSQPQHF. CDR3 nucleotide sequence: TGCAGTGCCACCGAGGGGCGCGGGAGTCAGCCCCAGCATTTT. The V and J genes are TRBV20-1 and TRBJ1-5, with a weak D call TRBD1 (5 bases). The CDR3 is 14 amino acids. V gave up 6 bases and J gave up 6 bases, with 18 bases separating them. Germline loops: CDR1 DFQATT, CDR2 SNEGSKA (reference sequence).

CDR3 sequence: CASGLGEGLYGYTF. The CDR3 region has the DNA TGTGCCAGCGGCCTAGGCGAGGGCCTCTATGGCTACACCTTC. The chain has TRBV11-2 and TRBJ1-2, with D hard to call. This CDR3 is built from 14 residues. Germline-derived CDR1 and CDR2 are SGHAT and FQNNGV. The ends were cut back, 8 bases at V and 4 bases at J, with 17 bases in the middle.

The genes are TRBV9 and TRBJ1-6; D remains ambiguous. Deletions cut 4 bases from V and 8 bases from J, with 19 bases between. Germline CDR1 is SGDLS and CDR2 is YYNGEE. This CDR3 has 16 residues. The CDR3 here is CASSPKMALWDSPLHF. Here the CDR3 DNA reads TGTGCCAGCAGCCCCAAAATGGCTCTCTGGGATTCACCCCTCCACTTT. The full variable domain, in which reference TRBV9 and TRBJ1-6 provide the parts outside the CDR3, is DSGVTQTPKHLITATGQRVTLRCSPRSGDLSVYWYQQSLDQGLQFLIQYYNGEERAKGNILERFSAQQFPDLHSELNLSSLELGDSALYFCASSPKMALWDSPLHFGNGTRLTVT.

This clonotype was seen many times. The chain employs TRBV2 and TRBJ2-5; tentatively, D is TRBD1 (6 bases). CDR1 and CDR2 (germline): SNHLY, FYNNEI. V was cut by 8 bases and J by 2 bases, with 15 bases left in between. The CDR3 is 14 residues long. In nucleotides, the CDR3 is TGTGCCAGCCCTTTGTTACAGGGACAAGAGACCCAGTACTTC. It is translated as CASPLLQGQETQYF.

This clonotype occurred many times. CDR3 loop: CSVLKGSETQYF. In DNA form, the CDR3 reads TGCAGCGTTCTTAAGGGGAGCGAGACCCAGTACTTC. The rearrangement links TRBV29-1 to TRBJ2-5, with D perhaps being TRBD1 or TRBD2 (5 bases each). Germline CDR1 SQVTM, CDR2 ANQGSEA. The CDR3 loop spans 12 amino acids. The germline V and J ends were trimmed by 5 bases and 5 bases, with 12 bases remaining between them.

This clonotype was recorded at least ten times. The chain has TRBV30 and TRBJ1-2, with a possible D match to TRBD1 (6 bases). This CDR3 comprises 15 residues. The germline V and J ends were trimmed by 4 bases and 0 bases, with 15 bases remaining between them. The germline V gene has CDR1 GTSNPN and CDR2 SVGIG (reference sequence). The CDR3 DNA sequence: TGTGCCTGGATATGGGGGCAGCTAACTAACTATGGCTACACCTTC. Translating it yields CAWIWGQLTNYGYTF. The full variable domain, rest sourced from reference TRBV30 and TRBJ1-2, is SQTIHQWPATLVQPVGSPLSLECTVEGTSNPNLYWYRQAAGRGLQLLFYSVGIGQISSEVPQNLSASRPQDRQFILSSKKLLLSDSGFYLCAWIWGQLTNYGYTFGSGTRLTVV.

In its sample, this clonotype was seen many times. CDR3 nucleotides: TGTGCCAGCAGCACCCACGGACAGGGGAGCTACACCTTC. It yields the protein CASSTHGQGSYTF. V usage is TRBV9 and J usage is TRBJ1-2, with 9 nucleotides matching TRBD1. Unmatched junction bases numbered 7, after V lost 4 bases and J lost 9 bases. The germline CDR1 and CDR2 sequences are SGDLS and YYNGEE. The CDR3 has 13 amino acids.

This clonotype was counted a few times. The J gene is TRBJ1-2, the V gene TRBV27; 10 nucleotides agree with TRBD1. Looked up from germline, CDR1 is MNHEY and CDR2 is SMNVEV (reference sequence). V trimming: 4 bases; J trimming: 5 bases; junction bases outside the gene matches: 7. This CDR3 spans 15 amino acids. For the CDR3, the DNA is TGTGCCAGCAGTTCCGGGACAGGGGTAGGGTATGGCTACACCTTC. Protein: CASSSGTGVGYGYTF.

The gene calls are TRBV9 and TRBJ1-6; 7 positions agree with TRBD1. This CDR3 has 11 residues. The V and J ends lost 1 base and 15 bases, in that order; junction bases with no gene match: 1. The germline gives CDR1 SGDLS, CDR2 YYNGEE. CDR3 nucleotide sequence: TGTGCCAGCAGCGTACGGGACAGCCTCCACTTT. It specifies CASSVRDSLHF.

The rearrangement joins TRBV2 to TRBJ1-5; unclear D gene. V lost 7 bases and J 11 bases, leaving 21 bases between the germline ends. Germline V CDR1 and CDR2: SNHLY, FYNNEI. The CDR3 is 14 amino acids. Here the CDR3 reads CASTPSGIQETQHF. The CDR3 nucleotides are TGTGCCAGCACGCCCAGCGGGATTCAAGAGACCCAGCATTTT.

As for this clonotype: A much larger clone differs by one base, so this may be a read error. Here the CDR3 reads CACSPGTSTGELFF. As DNA, the CDR3 is TGTGCCTGCAGTCCCGGGACTAGCACCGGGGAGCTGTTTTTT. This chain joins TRBV6-6 and TRBJ2-2, with 8 bases lining up with TRBD2. Germline CDR1 reads MNHNY; CDR2 reads SVGAGI (reference sequence). The CDR3 is 14 residues long.